These 17 T cell receptor beta chains were all obtained from the same sample, sequenced in a study of vaccination effects on CD4 cells after COVID-19. The data were produced by immunoSEQ multiplex PCR, yet TCRdb's version contains in-frame clones alone and is incomplete. The table shows around 21,000 clones, with approximately 64% occurring only once. Before sequencing took place, the ViraFEST assay used viral peptide pools to expand antigen-specific CD4+ T cells. A roughly 10-day culture period preceded the isolation of CD4+ T cells. Vaccine recipients, nucleocapsid antibody negative, had no prior SARS-CoV-2 infection. What these receptors recognize is not known. The specimen was CD4+ T cells from PBMCs cultured with HCoV-NL63 spike peptides, collected before COVID-19 vaccination. The receptor source for this set is a human donor who received a COVID-19 vaccine.

The chain carries TRBV19 and TRBJ2-6, with unresolved D. The germline V and J ends were trimmed by 8 bases and 2 bases, with 13 bases remaining between them. The length of the CDR3 is 15 residues. The germline V gene encodes CDR1 LNHDA and CDR2 SQIVND (reference sequence). Written as DNA, the CDR3 is TGTGCCAGTTCCCTCTGGTTTGCTGGGGCCAACGTCCTGACTTTC. This sequence encodes CASSLWFAGANVLTF.

The chain carries TRBV27 and TRBJ1-6, with D perhaps TRBD1 (5 bases). CDR3 length: 14 amino acids. CDR1 is MNHEY and CDR2 is SMNVEV in the germline V gene (reference sequence). V dropped 4 bases and J dropped 7 bases, with 11 bases sitting between them. The CDR3 nucleotides are TGTGCCAGCAGTTCGAGGGGAGGGAATTCACCCCTCCACTTT. Its translation: CASSSRGGNSPLHF.

This clone was seen just once. The chain links TRBV6-1 to TRBJ2-5, with 7 bases lining up with TRBD2. Germline-derived CDR1 and CDR2 are MNHNS and SASEGT. The V and J ends lost 2 bases and 2 bases, in that order; junction bases with no gene match: 11. The CDR3 spans 17 residues. CDR3 sequence reads: CASSEFMAGVRQETQYF. DNA of the CDR3: TGTGCCAGCAGTGAATTTATGGCGGGAGTTCGGCAAGAGACCCAGTACTTC.

The chain combines TRBV3-1 (or the pseudogene TRBV3-2) with TRBJ1-5; D unresolved. In germline, CDR1 is LGHDT, CDR2 YNNKEL (reference sequence). The CDR3 is 13 residues long. Trimming pared 0 bases from V and 6 bases from J, leaving 6 bases between. Here the CDR3 reads CASSQDVSQPQHF. The CDR3 DNA follows: TGTGCCAGCAGCCAAGATGTTAGTCAGCCCCAGCATTTT.

In its sample, this clone was seen a few times. This chain uses TRBV7-9 with TRBJ2-2, with D unresolved. Trimming stripped 3 bases from V and 9 bases from J, with 8 bases between. CDR1 and CDR2 from the germline V gene are SEHNR and FQNEAQ (reference sequence). This CDR3 is built from 12 residues. CDR3 residues: CASSFIVRELFF. CDR3 nucleotide sequence: TGTGCCAGCAGCTTCATCGTTAGGGAGCTGTTTTTT.

This chain uses TRBV7-9 with TRBJ1-1; D is perhaps TRBD1 (5 bases). This CDR3 has 14 amino acids. CDR1 is SEHNR, CDR2 FQNEAQ, per germline (reference sequence). Deletions cut 2 bases from V and 0 bases from J, with 7 bases between. The CDR3 DNA sequence: TGTGCCAGCAGCTTAAGGGGAATGAACACTGAAGCTTTCTTT. Protein product: CASSLRGMNTEAFF. Full variable domain (rest looked up from reference TRBV7-9 and TRBJ1-1): DTGVSQNPRHKITKRGQNVTFRCDPISEHNRLYWYRQTLGQGPEFLTYFQNEAQLEKSRLLSDRFSAERPKGSFSTLEIQRTEQGDSAMYLCASSLRGMNTEAFFGQGTRLTVV.

This chain connects TRBV6-2 or TRBV6-3 to TRBJ2-6; D may be TRBD1 (6 bases). Germline CDR1 and CDR2: MNHEY and SVGEGT. Trimming took 6 bases from V and 0 from J, leaving 15 bases between them. The CDR3 is 17 residues long. CDR3 in DNA: TGTGCCAGCAGCCAGGTCTCACAGGGCTCTGGGGCCAACGTCCTGACTTTC. Protein product: CASSQVSQGSGANVLTF.

This clone was counted a few times. V and J are TRBV29-1 and TRBJ1-4; 9 bases are shared with TRBD1. The CDR3 runs 13 residues. Trimming at V came to 7 bases and at J to 7 bases, leaving 7 bases not matched to a gene. Germline-derived CDR1 and CDR2 are SQVTM and ANQGSEA. The CDR3 loop reads CSAQQGASEKLFF. Here the CDR3 DNA reads TGCAGCGCCCAACAGGGGGCGAGTGAAAAACTGTTTTTT.

The chain joins TRBV19 to TRBJ2-5; D is tentatively TRBD1 or TRBD2 (5 bases each). This CDR3 region has 10 residues. CDR1 and CDR2 (germline): LNHDA, SQIVND (reference sequence). V lost 9 bases to trimming and J lost 5 bases, with 7 bases between them. As DNA, the CDR3 is TGTGCCAGCGAGGGGGAGACCCAGTACTTC. This sequence encodes CASEGETQYF.

The chain links TRBV12-3 or TRBV12-4 to TRBJ1-5; D unresolved. Trimming cost V 6 bases and J 4 bases, with 10 bases left between them. The CDR3 length is 13 residues. The CDR3 loop reads CASSPVENQPQHF. DNA of the CDR3: TGTGCCAGCAGCCCGGTCGAGAATCAGCCCCAGCATTTT.

This clone was seen only a few times. The chain uses TRBV5-6 and TRBJ1-2, with D possibly TRBD1 on 6 matching bases. V lost 3 bases and J lost 4, with 19 bases in between. Per the germline V gene, CDR1 is SGHDT and CDR2 is YYEEEE. CDR3 length: 16 residues. The CDR3 nucleotides read TGTGCCAGCAGCTCAATGGACAGCCTTAATCTCTATGGCTACACCTTC. Encoded protein: CASSSMDSLNLYGYTF.

The chain couples TRBV18 to TRBJ2-1; 11 bases map to TRBD1. The CDR3 runs 16 residues. V shed 3 bases, J shed 8 bases, and the junction held 9 bases outside the gene matches. Germline-derived CDR1 and CDR2 are KGHSH and LQKENI. The CDR3 bases are TGTGCCAGCTCACCGTTGGGGACAGGGGGGCTCCATGAGCAGTTCTTC. It yields the protein CASSPLGTGGLHEQFF. Full variable domain (remainder filled in from reference TRBV18 and TRBJ2-1): NAGVMQNPRHLVRRRGQEARLRCSPMKGHSHVYWYRQLPEEGLKFMVYLQKENIIDESGMPKERFSAEFPKEGPSILRIQQVVRGDSAAYFCASSPLGTGGLHEQFFGPGTRLTVL.

This clone was counted between two and nine times. The chain employs TRBV3-1 (or the pseudogene TRBV3-2) and TRBJ2-7, with D possibly matching TRBD2 (6 bases). The V gene's germline CDR1 is LGHDT and CDR2 YNNKEL (reference sequence). This CDR3 contains 15 residues. The ends were cut back, 2 bases at V and 1 base at J, with 12 bases in the middle. As DNA, the CDR3 is TGTGCCAGCAGCCAACTCGGGGGTGGATCCTACGAGCAGTACTTC. Its translation: CASSQLGGGSYEQYF.

CDR3 DNA sequence: TGTGCCATCAGTGACAATAATAAGGAGCAGTTCTTC. This translates into CAISDNNKEQFF. This chain connects TRBV10-3 to TRBJ2-1; D is undetermined. Germline assignment: CDR1 ENHRY and CDR2 SYGVKD. The CDR3 totals 12 residues. The V end was cut by 3 bases, the J end by 10 bases, with 10 bases between.

This chain links TRBV11-2 with TRBJ1-5; the D gene is possibly TRBD1 (5 bases). This CDR3 region has 18 residues. Germline V gene data show CDR1 as SGHAT and CDR2 as FQNNGV. Deletions cut 0 bases from V and 2 bases from J, with 17 bases between. This CDR3 is CASSLELGYRWGNQPQHF. The CDR3 DNA sequence: TGTGCCAGCAGCTTAGAATTAGGCTACAGGTGGGGCAATCAGCCCCAGCATTTT.

The sample holds one count of this clone. This chain joins TRBV9 and TRBJ2-7; 8 nucleotides match TRBD2. This CDR3 is built from 14 residues. The junction had 5 bases not matched to a gene; V was cut back by 1 base and J by 5 bases. CDR1 SGDLS and CDR2 YYNGEE come from the germline V gene. The CDR3 reads CASSVLAGGHEQYF. The CDR3 DNA reads TGTGCCAGCAGCGTACTGGCGGGAGGACACGAGCAGTACTTC.

The V and J genes are TRBV24-1 and TRBJ2-3; TRBD2 matches 7 bases. The CDR3 is 14 amino acids. The ends lost 10 bases at V and 3 bases at J; junction bases unmatched: 9. The germline V gene encodes CDR1 KGHDR and CDR2 SFDVKD. The CDR3 region is CATDRGGGTDTQYF. As DNA, the CDR3 is TGTGCCACGGACCGTGGCGGGGGTACAGATACGCAGTATTTT.